This is a list of T cell receptor beta chains from one sample in a study of blood T cell repertoires in COVID-19. Assay used: immunoSEQ multiplex PCR; TCRdb lists only in-frame clones, some missing. The table records more than 70,000 clones, about 76% of them present only once. Sequencing was performed on peripheral blood. The receptors come from a human donor in a cohort sampled during active COVID-19. CDR3s include the opening cysteine and the closing phenylalanine or tryptophan.

TRBV5-1,CASSPEGYEQYF
TRBV6-6,CASRYGTSGSIYEQYF
TRBV25-1,CASTLGTGYPHEQYF
TRBV5-1,CASTSIQGTGANVLTF
TRBV11-2,CASSADRGGRPEAFF
TRBV19,CASSIARGGANVLTF
TRBV4-1,CASSPTGGSASGRDNEQFF
TRBV5-1,CASSPRTGPSYETQYF
TRBV7-7,CASSLAAGGPLTQETQYF
TRBV27,CASSLPPLGGPTDTQYF
TRBV20-1,CSATDSGTFGYEQYF
TRBV28,CASSLGLLETQYF
TRBV7-8,CASSPVDQPQHF
TRBV6-1,CASSEWTVAKNIQYF
TRBV19,CASSSRRTGGYEQYF
TRBV25-1,CASSGDRRTDTQYF
TRBV5-4,CASSLDLDRRTDTQYF
TRBV18,CASSLRPPAKLDPYEQFF
TRBV2,CASSLRDVDSSYNEQFF
TRBV15,CATSRPPYRGPYGYTF
TRBV4-1,CASSPGGSYNEQFF
TRBV5-1,CASSTSTGSTDTQYF
TRBV15,CATSRDFTGNPEAFF
TRBV27,CASSFIGIRTGELFF
TRBV5-1,CASSLGPSRRGSPLHF
TRBV2,CASRRTGFGANVLTF
TRBV28,CASSLAGTAGANVLTF
TRBV5-6,CASSYGTGGTDTQYF
TRBV5-1,CASSLEAGLAGVGNEQFF
TRBV30,CAWLLERRGREQYF
TRBV7-9,CASSSGTSTYEQYF
TRBV10-1,CASQSGTESTDTQYF
TRBV7-6,CASSFSGGIHFQTQYF
TRBV30,CAWSAPGTGRLYF
TRBV6-5,CASIPGGGNTIYF
TRBV3-1/TRBV3-2,CASSQEDRVFGEQFF
TRBV5-8,CASSLEVHPSTDTQYF
TRBV11-2,CASSPGRGQGSQETQYF
TRBV7-9,CASSFSGQGAGETQYF
TRBV7-6,CASSLGGRGRDLYGYTF
TRBV19,CASSMFASGNPYEQYF
TRBV7-8,CASSLESGSEAFF
TRBV30,CAWSGGTADEKLFF
TRBV3-1/TRBV3-2,CASSHLEFPSLTYGYTF
TRBV7-2,CASSLVGGEDTEAFF
TRBV28,CASSLGSTDTQYF
TRBV5-1,CASSPDGLAGTDTQYF
TRBV18,CASSPAAPNYEQYF
TRBV19,CASSATSYNEQFF
TRBV7-7,CASSLDRVHNEQFF
TRBV15,CATSTRTGGETQYF